The present T cell receptor beta chain was sequenced within a study of cytomegalovirus exposure and HLA in healthy donors. Both 60 Vbeta primers and 13 Jbeta primers went into the PCR. The method was immunoSEQ multiplex PCR; TCRdb's version includes in-frame clones alone and lacks a portion of them. The sample has approximately 95,000 clones, 78% seen once; the top ten hold approximately 4%. Turning to this clone: No antigen is known for it.

Germline CDR1 and CDR2: MNHNS and SASEGT. V lost 5 bases and J lost 6, with 15 bases in between. This CDR3 is built from 14 residues. Study results and caveats: In an earlier analysis, in around 590 donors, most V segments appeared productive either ~87% or ~30% of the time. In presence/absence analyses, roughly uniform sequencing depth across donors was assumed.

The material sequenced was PBMCs. The chain uses TRBV6-1 and TRBJ2-3, with TRBD2 as a possible D gene (6 bases). This clonotype originated in a woman aged 40 to 50 in good health and CMV-seropositive. The CDR3 DNA reads as TGTGCCAGCAGTCACTCTGAGGAGGGGGATACGCAGTATTTT. Protein: CASSHSEEGDTQYF.